The clone carrying this TCR beta chain was seen more than once but under ten times. Its target is unknown. A single record per CDR3 protein comes from TCRdb applying MiXCR to the reads. This repertoire shows around 540,000 distinct CDR3 sequences, 30% to 40% found once; its top ten account for roughly 15%. This sample is drawn from a study of T cell repertoires in cytomegalovirus infection. This CDR3 has 13 residues. Per the germline V gene, CDR1 is SGHTA and CDR2 is FQGNSA. Trimming left V 2 bases short and J 4 bases short, with 8 bases between. Study observations and caveats: Carriage of CMV together with the relevant HLA was identifiable through cumulative public TCR beta family frequency.

Sequences were derived from cultured PBMCs, sampled from culture after CMV antigen stimulation. The gene calls are TRBV7-2 and TRBJ2-5; D unclear. The sequence derives from a human donor in good health (CMV status not recorded). Some clones in this sample may be carry-over from other donors' samples. CDR3 DNA: TGTGCCAGCAGCTTACAATGGCGAGAGACCCAGTACTTC. Residues: CASSLQWRETQYF.